These 3 T cell receptor beta chains originate from one sample sequenced in a study of blood T cell repertoires in COVID-19. Here immunoSEQ multiplex PCR was the method, and the copy in TCRdb shows in-frame clones only, minus some. The sample lists roughly 380,000 clones, 85% occurring once. The sample comprised peripheral blood. The receptors were gathered from a young woman with acute or convalescent COVID-19.

The chain combines TRBV6-5 with TRBJ1-6; possible D gene TRBD1, 6 bases. The V and J ends lost 7 bases and 7 bases respectively, with 14 bases between them. This CDR3 is built from 14 residues. Looked up from germline, CDR1 is MNHEY and CDR2 is SVGAGI. Here the CDR3 DNA reads TGTGCCAGCATCCTAGAGGGGGGGAATTCACCCCTCCACTTT. It yields the protein CASILEGGNSPLHF.

Of note for this clone: Other DNA sequences in the sample encode the same CDR3. This chain connects TRBV19 to TRBJ2-7; D perhaps matches TRBD1 (6 bases). V gave up 10 bases and J gave up 0 bases, with 10 bases separating them. Germline V CDR1 and CDR2: LNHDA, SQIVND (reference sequence). This CDR3 comprises 12 residues. The CDR3 protein is CATRTASYEQYF. The DNA of the CDR3 is TGTGCCACCCGGACAGCCTCCTACGAGCAGTACTTC.

V and J are TRBV29-1 and TRBJ2-1; 7 bases map to TRBD2. Germline V gives CDR1 SQVTM, CDR2 ANQGSEA. With 2 bases clipped from V and 1 base from J, the junction kept 8 bases outside the gene matches. The CDR3 sequence is 16 residues long. The CDR3 region has the DNA TGCAGCGTTGAACTAGCGGAAGTCTCGTCCTACAATGAGCAGTTCTTC. Translated, it gives CSVELAEVSSYNEQFF.